This TCR beta chain was obtained from a study of technical replicates of blood from a handful of donors. Per germline, CDR1 LGHNA and CDR2 YNFKEQ. Deletions cut 0 bases from V and 4 bases from J, with 12 bases between. CDR3 length equals 15 residues. Generated by immunoSEQ multiplex PCR, the TCRdb table keeps only in-frame clones and is missing some. The table lists roughly 68,000 clones, more than 75% of them singletons, with less than 6.5% in the top ten. This TCR was sampled from a human donor in good health. Some clones in this sample may be carry-over from other donors' samples. The chain couples TRBV4-2 to TRBJ1-2; D is ambiguous. The sequenced sample was PBMCs. The CDR3 region has the DNA TGTGCCAGCAGCCAAGATGAGGGTGTTGGCTATGGCTACACCTTC. As protein: CASSQDEGVGYGYTF.